The 7 T cell receptor beta chains below were found in one sample sequenced in a study of long-term antiretroviral therapy in people with HIV. This was the immunoSEQ v3.0 assay at survey level. The repertoire was sequenced with immunoSEQ multiplex PCR; TCRdb's copy has only in-frame clones and lacks some. The sample lists 30,000 to 40,000 clones, roughly four fifths seen once, with approximately 7.9% in the top ten. The starting material was unsorted PBMCs, obtained 0.4 years before starting antiretroviral therapy. Source of these receptors: a man between 18 and 35 years old with HIV.

This chain links TRBV5-1 with TRBJ2-7; D possibly corresponds to TRBD1 (6 bases). Trimming pared 6 bases from V and 5 bases from J, leaving 18 bases between. This CDR3 comprises 14 residues. In germline, CDR1 is SGHRS, CDR2 YFSETQ. The CDR3 DNA is TGCGCCAGCACTCCAGGACAGTCGGTCGACGAGCAGTACTTC. Its translation is CASTPGQSVDEQYF.

This rearrangement joins TRBV7-2 to TRBJ2-1, with D perhaps TRBD2 (6 bases). This CDR3 region has 16 residues. With 0 bases removed from V and 9 bases from J, the gap between germline ends came to 18 bases. CDR1 is SGHTA and CDR2 is FQGNSA in the germline V gene. In DNA form, the CDR3 reads TGTGCCAGCAGCTTAGCCCCGGCCCCGCAGGAGGGTGAGCAGTTCTTC. Translated: CASSLAPAPQEGEQFF. The variable domain in full, with the rest retrieved from reference TRBV7-2 and TRBJ2-1, is GAGVSQSPSNKVTEKGKDVELRCDPISGHTALYWYRQSLGQGLEFLIYFQGNSAPDKSGLPSDRFSAERTGGSVSTLTIQRTQQEDSAVYLCASSLAPAPQEGEQFFGPGTRLTVL.

This clone was counted a few times. The chain has TRBV28 and TRBJ1-2; no definite D call. The CDR3 is 13 amino acids. The germline V and J ends were trimmed by 5 bases and 8 bases, with 15 bases remaining between them. Germline lookup yields CDR1 MDHEN and CDR2 SYDVKM. The CDR3 sequence: CASSERVEWGYTF. CDR3 nucleotides: TGTGCCAGCAGTGAGAGGGTTGAGTGGGGCTACACCTTC.

For the CDR3, the DNA is TGTGCCAGCAGCTTAGGAGGGGGGGGAGGTTATTACGAGCAGTACTTC. Protein sequence: CASSLGGGGGYYEQYF. V gene TRBV11-2 combines with J gene TRBJ2-7; a weak D match, TRBD2 (7 bases). The V gene lost 1 base and the J gene lost 4 bases, with 17 bases spanning the gap. CDR1 and CDR2 (germline): SGHAT, FQNNGV. The CDR3 loop spans 16 amino acids.

The chain employs TRBV7-3 and TRBJ2-3; the D gene is possibly TRBD2 (7 bases). The ends were cut back, 5 bases at V and 1 base at J, with 16 bases in the middle. This CDR3 is 16 amino acids long. Germline CDR1 reads SGHTA; CDR2 reads FQGTGA. DNA of the CDR3: TGTGCCAGCAGCCCCTGGGGGGGCGGGGGCACAGATACGCAGTATTTT. It codes for CASSPWGGGGTDTQYF.

The chain couples TRBV2 to TRBJ1-2; 10 bases map to TRBD1. The junction had 13 bases not matched to a gene; V was cut back by 4 bases and J by 2 bases. Germline lookup yields CDR1 SNHLY and CDR2 FYNNEI. The CDR3 has 18 amino acids. DNA of the CDR3: TGTGCCAGCAGTGGGCTCCGGGACAGGGGCATCGGGAACTATGGCTACACCTTC. Protein product: CASSGLRDRGIGNYGYTF.

The chain recombines TRBV28 with TRBJ1-2; D gene uncertain. This CDR3 region has 12 residues. V lost 7 bases and J lost 6, with 12 bases in between. Germline V CDR1 and CDR2: MDHEN, SYDVKM. The CDR3 spells CASTSRMDGYTF. In nucleotides, the CDR3 is TGTGCCAGCACCTCACGGATGGATGGCTACACCTTC.